The clone carrying this T cell receptor beta chain has only a few counts. Antigen: not known. Produced via immunoSEQ multiplex PCR; TCRdb's table is partial and in-frame only. The sample lists about 72,000 clones; approximately 85% were seen once. These data are taken from a study of T cells in localized non-small cell lung cancer. Overall study findings and caveats: Owing to sequencing of a solitary tumor region, heterogeneity cannot be discounted. Paired adjacent lung recovered a median around 59 of the top 100 tumor clones.

This CDR3 spans 14 amino acids. CDR1 MNHEY and CDR2 SMNVEV come from the germline V gene (reference sequence). With 5 bases removed from V and 0 bases from J, the gap between germline ends came to 5 bases. This chain joins TRBV27 and TRBJ1-6; D gene ambiguous. The material was peripheral blood, obtained before any cancer treatment. This TCR derives from a female donor aged 60 or older with stage I lung adenocarcinoma. CDR3 sequence reads: CASSPSSYNSPLHF. CDR3 nucleotide sequence: TGTGCCAGCAGTCCTAGCTCCTATAATTCACCCCTCCACTTT.